This TCR beta chain stems from a study of shared clonotypes between healthy human individuals. Cells designated naive CD8 were CD45RO-negative and were positively selected for CCR7, with terminally differentiated effector memory CD45RA+ cells excluded. The germline CDR1 and CDR2 sequences are SQVTM and ANQGSEA. With 6 bases clipped from V and 4 bases from J, the junction kept 9 bases outside the gene matches. This CDR3 spans 13 amino acids. Clones were read by immunoSEQ multiplex PCR, and TCRdb kept only the in-frame ones, dropping some. Counted here are about 590,000 clones, 95% to 96% occurring once; the ten biggest clones make up around 0.097%.

Sequencing used naive CD8+ T cells sorted from blood. This rearrangement joins TRBV29-1 to TRBJ2-7; 7 bases map to TRBD1. The source of this sequence is a woman younger than 45 in good health. The DNA for the CDR3 is TGCAGCGTCCTGACAGGGTCGGCTTACGAGCAGTACTTC. This codes for CSVLTGSAYEQYF.